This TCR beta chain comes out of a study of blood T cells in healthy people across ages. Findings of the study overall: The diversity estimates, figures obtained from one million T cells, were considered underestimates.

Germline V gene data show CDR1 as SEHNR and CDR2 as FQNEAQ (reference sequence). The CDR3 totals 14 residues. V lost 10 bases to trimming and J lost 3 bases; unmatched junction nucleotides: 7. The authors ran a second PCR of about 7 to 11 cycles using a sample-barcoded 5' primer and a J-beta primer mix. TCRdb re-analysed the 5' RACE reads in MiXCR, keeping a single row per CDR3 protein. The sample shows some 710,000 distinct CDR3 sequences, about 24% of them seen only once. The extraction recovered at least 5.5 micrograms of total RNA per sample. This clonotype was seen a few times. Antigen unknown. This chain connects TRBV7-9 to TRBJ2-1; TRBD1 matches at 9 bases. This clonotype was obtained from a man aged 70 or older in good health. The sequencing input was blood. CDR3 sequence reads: CATSGTGRYNEQFF. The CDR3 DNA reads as TGTGCCACCTCCGGGACAGGGCGCTACAATGAGCAGTTCTTC.